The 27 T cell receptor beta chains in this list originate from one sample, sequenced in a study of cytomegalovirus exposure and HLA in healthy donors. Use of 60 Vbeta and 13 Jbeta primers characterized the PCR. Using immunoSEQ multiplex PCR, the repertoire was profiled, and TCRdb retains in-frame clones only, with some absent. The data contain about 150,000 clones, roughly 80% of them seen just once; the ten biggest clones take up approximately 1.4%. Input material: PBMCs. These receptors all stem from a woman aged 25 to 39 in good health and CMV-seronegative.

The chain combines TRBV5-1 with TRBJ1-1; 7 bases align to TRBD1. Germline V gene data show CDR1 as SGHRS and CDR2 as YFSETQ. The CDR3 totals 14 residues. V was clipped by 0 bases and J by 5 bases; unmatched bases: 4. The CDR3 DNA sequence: TGCGCCAGCAGCTTGGGACAGGGATGGACTGAAGCTTTCTTT. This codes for CASSLGQGWTEAFF.

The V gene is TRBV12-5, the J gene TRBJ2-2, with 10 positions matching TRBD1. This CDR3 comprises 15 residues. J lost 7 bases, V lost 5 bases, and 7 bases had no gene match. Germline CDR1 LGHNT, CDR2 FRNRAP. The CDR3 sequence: CASGLRQGAVGELFF. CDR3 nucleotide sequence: TGTGCTAGTGGTCTGCGACAGGGGGCGGTCGGGGAGCTGTTTTTT. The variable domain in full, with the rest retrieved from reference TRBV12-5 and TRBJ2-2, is DARVTQTPRHKVTEMGQEVTMRCQPILGHNTVFWYRQTMMQGLELLAYFRNRAPLDDSGMPKDRFSAEMPDATLATLKIQPSEPRDSAVYFCASGLRQGAVGELFFGEGSRLTVL.

CDR3 residues: CASSFEGQGAYTEAFF. Here the CDR3 DNA reads TGTGCCAGCAGTTTCGAAGGACAGGGGGCCTACACTGAAGCTTTCTTT. This chain uses TRBV28 with TRBJ1-1, with TRBD1 identical over 11 bases. The germline CDR1 and CDR2 sequences are MDHEN and SYDVKM. With V trimmed by 3 bases and J by 3 bases, 6 bases remained unmatched. CDR3 length: 16 residues.

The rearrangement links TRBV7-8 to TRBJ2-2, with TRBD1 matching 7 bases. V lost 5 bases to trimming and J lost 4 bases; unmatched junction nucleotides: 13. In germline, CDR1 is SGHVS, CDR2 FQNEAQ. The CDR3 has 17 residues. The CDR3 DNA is TGTGCCAGCAGCCCCGTGTGGACAGGCGTGGGCACCGGGGAGCTGTTTTTT. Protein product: CASSPVWTGVGTGELFF.

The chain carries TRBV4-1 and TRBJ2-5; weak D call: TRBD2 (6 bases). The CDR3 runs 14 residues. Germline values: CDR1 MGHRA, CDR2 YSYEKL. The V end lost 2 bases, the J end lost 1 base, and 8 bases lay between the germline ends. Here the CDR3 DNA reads TGCGCCAGCAGCCAAAGACTAGGCCAAGAGACCCAGTACTTC. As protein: CASSQRLGQETQYF.

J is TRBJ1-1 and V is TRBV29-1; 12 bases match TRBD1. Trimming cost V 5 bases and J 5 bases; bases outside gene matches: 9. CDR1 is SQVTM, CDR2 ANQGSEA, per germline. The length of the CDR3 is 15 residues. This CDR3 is CSVTGTGGAGTEAFF. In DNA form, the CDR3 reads TGCAGCGTTACCGGGACAGGGGGCGCGGGAACTGAAGCTTTCTTT.

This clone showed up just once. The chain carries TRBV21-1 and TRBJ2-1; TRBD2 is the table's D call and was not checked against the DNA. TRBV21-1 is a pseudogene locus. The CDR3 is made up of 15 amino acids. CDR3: CASRRPPSSYNEQFF. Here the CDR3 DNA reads TGTGCCAGCAGACGCCCACCGAGCTCCTACAATGAGCAGTTCTTC.

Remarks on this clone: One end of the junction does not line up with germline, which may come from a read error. CDR3 loop: CASSPSDSSYKQYF. The CDR3, as DNA: TGTGCCAGCTCACCATCCGACAGTTCCTACAAGCAGTACTTC. This chain links TRBV18 with TRBJ2-7, with D possibly matching TRBD1 (5 bases). CDR1 and CDR2 from the germline V gene are KGHSH and LQKENI. This CDR3 contains 14 residues. Using reference TRBV18 and TRBJ2-7 for the parts outside the CDR3, the full variable domain is NAGVMQNPRHLVRRRGQEARLRCSPMKGHSHVYWYRQLPEEGLKFMVYLQKENIIDESGMPKERFSAEFPKEGPSILRIQQVVRGDSAAYFCASSPSDSSYKQYFGPGTRLTVT.

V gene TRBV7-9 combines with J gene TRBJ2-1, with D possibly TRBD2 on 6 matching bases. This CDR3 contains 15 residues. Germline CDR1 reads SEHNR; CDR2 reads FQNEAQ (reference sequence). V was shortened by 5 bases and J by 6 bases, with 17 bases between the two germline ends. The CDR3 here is CASSPMGARGNEQFF. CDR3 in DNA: TGTGCCAGCAGCCCCATGGGTGCGCGGGGCAATGAGCAGTTCTTC.

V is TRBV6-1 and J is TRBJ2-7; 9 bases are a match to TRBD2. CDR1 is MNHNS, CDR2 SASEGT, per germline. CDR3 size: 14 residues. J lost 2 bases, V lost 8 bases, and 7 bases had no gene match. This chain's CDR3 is CASEIAGVTYEQYF. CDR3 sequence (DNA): TGTGCCAGCGAGATAGCGGGGGTAACCTACGAGCAGTACTTC.

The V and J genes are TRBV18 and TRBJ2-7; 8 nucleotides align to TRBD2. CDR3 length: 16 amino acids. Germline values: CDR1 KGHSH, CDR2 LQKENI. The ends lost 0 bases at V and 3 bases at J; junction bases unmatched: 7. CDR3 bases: TGTGCCAGCTCACCACCGATTGGCGGGGGGAACTACGAGCAGTACTTC. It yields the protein CASSPPIGGGNYEQYF.

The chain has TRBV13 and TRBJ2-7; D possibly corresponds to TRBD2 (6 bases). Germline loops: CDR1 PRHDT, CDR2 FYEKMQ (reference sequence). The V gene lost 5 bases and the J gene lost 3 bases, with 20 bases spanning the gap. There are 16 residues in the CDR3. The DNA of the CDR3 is TGTGCCAGCAGCAGGCCCCCGGCTAGCGTAAACTACGAGCAGTACTTC. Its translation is CASSRPPASVNYEQYF.

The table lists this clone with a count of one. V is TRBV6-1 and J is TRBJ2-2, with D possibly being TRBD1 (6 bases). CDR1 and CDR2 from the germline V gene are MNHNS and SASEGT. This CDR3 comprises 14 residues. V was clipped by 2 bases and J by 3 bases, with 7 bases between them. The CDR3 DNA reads TGTGCCAGCAGTGAACAGGGGTACACCGGGGAGCTGTTTTTT. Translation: CASSEQGYTGELFF.

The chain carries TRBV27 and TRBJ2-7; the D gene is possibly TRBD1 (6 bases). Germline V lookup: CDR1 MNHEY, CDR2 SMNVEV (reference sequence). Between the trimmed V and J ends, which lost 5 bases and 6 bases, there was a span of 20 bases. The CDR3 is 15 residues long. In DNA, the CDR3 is TGTGCCAGCAGTCCCAACAGGGTACGTGCGACCGAGCAGTACTTC. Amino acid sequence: CASSPNRVRATEQYF.

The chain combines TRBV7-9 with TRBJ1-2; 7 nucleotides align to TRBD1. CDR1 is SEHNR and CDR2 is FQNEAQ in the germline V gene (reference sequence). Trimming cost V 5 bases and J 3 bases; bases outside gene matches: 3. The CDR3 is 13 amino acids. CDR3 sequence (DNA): TGTGCCAGCAGCAACGACAGGGACTATGGCTACACCTTC. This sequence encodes CASSNDRDYGYTF. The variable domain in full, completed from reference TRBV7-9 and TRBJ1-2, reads DTGVSQNPRHKITKRGQNVTFRCDPISEHNRLYWYRQTLGQGPEFLTYFQNEAQLEKSRLLSDRFSAERPKGSFSTLEIQRTEQGDSAMYLCASSNDRDYGYTFGSGTRLTVV.

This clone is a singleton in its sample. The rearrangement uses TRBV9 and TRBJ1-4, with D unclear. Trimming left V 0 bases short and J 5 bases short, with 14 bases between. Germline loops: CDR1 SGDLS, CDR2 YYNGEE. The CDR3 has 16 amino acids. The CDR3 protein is CASSVAAADRNEKLFF. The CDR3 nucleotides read TGTGCCAGCAGCGTAGCTGCGGCAGATCGGAATGAAAAACTGTTTTTT.

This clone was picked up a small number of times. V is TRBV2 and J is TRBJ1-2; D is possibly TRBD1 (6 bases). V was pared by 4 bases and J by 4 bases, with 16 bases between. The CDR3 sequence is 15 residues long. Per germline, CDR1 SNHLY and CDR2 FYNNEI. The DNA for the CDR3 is TGTGCCAGCAGTGTCGGGGGGGCAGGAACCTATGGCTACACCTTC. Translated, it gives CASSVGGAGTYGYTF. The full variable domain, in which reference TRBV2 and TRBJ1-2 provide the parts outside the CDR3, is EPEVTQTPSHQVTQMGQEVILRCVPISNHLYFYWYRQILGQKVEFLVSFYNNEISEKSEIFDDQFSVERPDGSNFTLKIRSTKLEDSAMYFCASSVGGAGTYGYTFGSGTRLTVV.

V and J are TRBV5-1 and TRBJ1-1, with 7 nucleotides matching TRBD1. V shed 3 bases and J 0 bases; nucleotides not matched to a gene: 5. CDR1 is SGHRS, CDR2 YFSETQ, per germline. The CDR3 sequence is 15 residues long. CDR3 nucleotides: TGCGCCAGCAGCTCAACAGGACAGGTGAACACTGAAGCTTTCTTT. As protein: CASSSTGQVNTEAFF. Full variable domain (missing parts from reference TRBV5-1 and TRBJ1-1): KAGVTQTPRYLIKTRGQQVTLSCSPISGHRSVSWYQQTPGQGLQFLFEYFSETQRNKGNFPGRFSGRQFSNSRSEMNVSTLELGDSALYLCASSSTGQVNTEAFFGQGTRLTVV.

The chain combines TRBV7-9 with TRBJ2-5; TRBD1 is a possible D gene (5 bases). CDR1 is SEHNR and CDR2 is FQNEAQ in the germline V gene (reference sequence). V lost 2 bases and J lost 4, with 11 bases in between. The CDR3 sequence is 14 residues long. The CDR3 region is CASSLSGMGETQYF. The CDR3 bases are TGTGCCAGCAGCTTATCAGGGATGGGAGAGACCCAGTACTTC.

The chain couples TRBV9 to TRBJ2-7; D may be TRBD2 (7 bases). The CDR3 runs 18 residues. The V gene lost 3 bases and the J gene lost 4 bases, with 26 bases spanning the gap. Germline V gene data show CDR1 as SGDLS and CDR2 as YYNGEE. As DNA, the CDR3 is TGTGCCAGCAGCGAGGGGGTAGGGTTCGCGGGAGTTGGTTACGAGCAGTACTTC. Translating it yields CASSEGVGFAGVGYEQYF.

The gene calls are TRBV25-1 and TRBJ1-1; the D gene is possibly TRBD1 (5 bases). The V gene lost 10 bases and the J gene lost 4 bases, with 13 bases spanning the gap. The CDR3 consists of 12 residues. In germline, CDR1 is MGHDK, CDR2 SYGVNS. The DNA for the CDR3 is TGTGCCACCCGACAGTCGCTCACTGAAGCTTTCTTT. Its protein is CATRQSLTEAFF.

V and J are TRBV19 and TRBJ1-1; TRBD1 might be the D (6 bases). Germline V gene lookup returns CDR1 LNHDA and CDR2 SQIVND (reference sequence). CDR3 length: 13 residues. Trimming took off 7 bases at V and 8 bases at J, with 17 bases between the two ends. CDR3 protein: CASIRGQTDEAFF. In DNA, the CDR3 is TGTGCCAGTATTCGCGGACAGACCGACGAAGCTTTCTTT.

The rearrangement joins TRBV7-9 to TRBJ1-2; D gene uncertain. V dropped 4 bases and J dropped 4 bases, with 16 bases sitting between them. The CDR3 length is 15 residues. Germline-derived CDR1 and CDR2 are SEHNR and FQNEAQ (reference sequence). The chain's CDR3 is CASSSGLGGGYGYTF. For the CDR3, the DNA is TGTGCCAGCAGCTCCGGACTGGGAGGCGGCTATGGCTACACCTTC.

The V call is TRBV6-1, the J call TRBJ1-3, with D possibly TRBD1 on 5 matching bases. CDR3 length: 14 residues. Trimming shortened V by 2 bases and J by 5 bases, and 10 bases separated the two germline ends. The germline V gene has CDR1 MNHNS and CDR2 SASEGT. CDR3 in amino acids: CASSERGGRNTIYF. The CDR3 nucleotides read TGTGCCAGCAGTGAACGGGGCGGGAGAAACACCATATATTTT.

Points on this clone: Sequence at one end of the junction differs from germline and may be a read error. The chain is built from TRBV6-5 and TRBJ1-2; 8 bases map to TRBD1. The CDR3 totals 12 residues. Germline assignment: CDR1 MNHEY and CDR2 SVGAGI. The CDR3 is CASRTGGYGYTF. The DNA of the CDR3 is TGTGCAAGCAGAACAGGGGGCTATGGCTACACCTTC.

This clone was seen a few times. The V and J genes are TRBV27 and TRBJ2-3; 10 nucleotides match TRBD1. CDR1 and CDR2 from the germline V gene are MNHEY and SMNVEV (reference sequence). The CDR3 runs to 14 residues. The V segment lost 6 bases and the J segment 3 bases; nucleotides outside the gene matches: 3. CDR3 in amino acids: CASRRDRGTDTQYF. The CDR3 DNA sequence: TGTGCCAGCAGGAGGGACAGGGGAACAGATACGCAGTATTTT.

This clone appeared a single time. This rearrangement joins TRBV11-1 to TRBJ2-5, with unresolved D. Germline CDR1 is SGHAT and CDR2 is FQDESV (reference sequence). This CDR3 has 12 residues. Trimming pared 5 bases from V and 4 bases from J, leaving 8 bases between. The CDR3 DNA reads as TGTGCCAGCAGCCCGTCGTTAGAGACCCAGTACTTC. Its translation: CASSPSLETQYF.